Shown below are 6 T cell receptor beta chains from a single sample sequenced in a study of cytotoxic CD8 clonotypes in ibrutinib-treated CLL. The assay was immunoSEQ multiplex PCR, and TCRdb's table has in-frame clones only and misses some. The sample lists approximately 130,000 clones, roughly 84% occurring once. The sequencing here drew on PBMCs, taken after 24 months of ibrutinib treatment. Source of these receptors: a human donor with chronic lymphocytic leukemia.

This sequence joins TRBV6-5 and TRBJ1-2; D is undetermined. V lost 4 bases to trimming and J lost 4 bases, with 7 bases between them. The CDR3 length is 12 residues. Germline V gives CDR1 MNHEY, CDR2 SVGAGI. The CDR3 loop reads CASSFRGYGYTF. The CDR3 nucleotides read TGTGCCAGCAGTTTCAGAGGCTATGGCTACACCTTC.

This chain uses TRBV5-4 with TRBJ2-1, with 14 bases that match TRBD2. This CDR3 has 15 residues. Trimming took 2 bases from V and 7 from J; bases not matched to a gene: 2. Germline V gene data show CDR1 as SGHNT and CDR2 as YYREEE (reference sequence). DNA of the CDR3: TGTGCCAGCAGCTTTCGGACTAGCGGGGGGAATGAGCAGTTCTTC. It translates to CASSFRTSGGNEQFF.

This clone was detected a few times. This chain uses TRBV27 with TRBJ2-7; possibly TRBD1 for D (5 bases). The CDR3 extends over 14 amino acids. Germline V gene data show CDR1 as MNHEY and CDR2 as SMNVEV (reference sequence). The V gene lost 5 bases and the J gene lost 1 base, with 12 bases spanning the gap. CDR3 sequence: CASSPTRQSYEQYF. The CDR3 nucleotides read TGTGCCAGCAGTCCAACGAGACAGTCCTACGAGCAGTACTTC.

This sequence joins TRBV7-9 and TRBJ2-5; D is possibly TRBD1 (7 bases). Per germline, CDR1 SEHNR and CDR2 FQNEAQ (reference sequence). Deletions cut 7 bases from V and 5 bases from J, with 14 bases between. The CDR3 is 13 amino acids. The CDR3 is CASTRAGGETQYF. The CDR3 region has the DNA TGTGCCAGCACAAGGGCAGGGGGGGAGACCCAGTACTTC.

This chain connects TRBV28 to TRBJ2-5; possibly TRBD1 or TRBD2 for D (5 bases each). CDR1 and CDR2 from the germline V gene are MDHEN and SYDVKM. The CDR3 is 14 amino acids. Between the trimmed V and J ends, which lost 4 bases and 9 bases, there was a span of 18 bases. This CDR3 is CASSSPPERGAQYF. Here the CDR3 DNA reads TGTGCCAGCAGTTCCCCCCCCGAAAGAGGGGCCCAGTACTTC.

The CDR3 spells CASSVAGAGANVLTF. DNA for the CDR3: TGTGCCAGCAGTGTGGCAGGCGCTGGGGCCAACGTCCTGACTTTC. V is TRBV2 and J is TRBJ2-6; D ambiguous. The CDR3 is 15 residues long. The V end lost 4 bases, the J end lost 2 bases, and 9 bases lay between the germline ends. CDR1 is SNHLY, CDR2 FYNNEI, per germline.